This T cell receptor (beta chain) was recorded in a study of cytomegalovirus exposure and HLA in healthy donors. Study-wide background: Researchers found that roughly 80% of 350 to 500 genotyped donors fell within the Caucasian-associated ancestry cluster.

Notes on the study in general: Presence/absence analyses treated sequencing depth as roughly uniform across donors.

Healthy bone marrow donors formed the donor group. Points on this clone: What it recognizes is unknown.

Germline values: CDR1 LGHNA, CDR2 YSLEER. This CDR3 is 19 amino acids long. Germline trimming cut 1 base from V and 1 base from J; bases unmatched to any gene: 10. Use of 60 Vbeta and 13 Jbeta primers characterized the PCR. Here immunoSEQ multiplex PCR was the method, and the copy in TCRdb shows in-frame clones only, minus some. This repertoire shows around 140,000 clones, 70% to 85% found once; its top ten account for roughly 9.7%. This TCR was sampled from a woman in her sixties in good health and CMV-seropositive. This chain connects TRBV4-3 to TRBJ1-3; 10 bases fit TRBD1. The sequenced sample consisted of PBMCs. The CDR3 region is CASSQAYGTGVLSGNTIYF. Here the CDR3 DNA reads TGCGCCAGCAGCCAAGCCTACGGGACAGGGGTCCTATCTGGAAACACCATATATTTT.